This TCR beta chain stems from a study of blood T cell repertoires in COVID-19. For the study at large: Specimens from acute and convalescent COVID-19 originated in the United States, Italy and Spain. The cDNA or gDNA used as material had been derived from T cells, B-cell-depleted T cells, or PBMCs.

With respect to this clone: The identical CDR3 is also encoded by other nucleotide sequences in the sample.

Original processing methods: Nucleated cell counts were estimated from reference gene primer amplification. TCRdb keeps only in-frame clones here, not all; method: immunoSEQ multiplex PCR. D and trimming come from the DNA, and the V and J calls and clone size come from that table. The data hold about 100,000 clones, with more than 70% observed a single time. This CDR3 has 13 amino acids. Germline CDR1 reads SGHRS; CDR2 reads YFSETQ. V lost 2 bases and J 5 bases, leaving 10 bases between the germline ends. Sequenced input: peripheral blood. This chain links TRBV5-1 with TRBJ2-5; a possible D gene is TRBD2 (5 bases). This sequence originates from a woman older than 75 with acute or convalescent COVID-19. This CDR3 is CASSLREQETQYF. The CDR3 region has the DNA TGCGCCAGCAGCTTAAGGGAGCAGGAGACCCAGTACTTC.